This T cell receptor (beta chain) was sequenced in a study of metastatic and nonmetastatic thyroid tumors. Study information: Comparative analysis of repertoires was undertaken across blood and tumor or nodule tissue obtained from malignant and benign thyroid patients.

Germline V gene sequence: CDR1 SGHTA, CDR2 FQGNSA. J gave up 0 bases and V 3 bases, and 2 bases lay outside the gene matches. This CDR3 comprises 16 residues. This clone showed up many times. Thyroid surgery was preceded by no treatment in any patient. TCRdb used MiXCR to call clones anew from the PCR reads. The sample holds 15,000 or so clones, 20% to 30% seen once. The V gene is TRBV7-2, the J gene TRBJ2-3; 11 nucleotides align to TRBD2. This clonotype was sampled from a female donor with papillary thyroid cancer or a benign thyroid nodule (not recorded which). Some clones in this sample may be carry-over from other donors' samples. Sequences were obtained from tumor tissue. The CDR3 loop is CASSLRLAGSTDTQYF. The CDR3 nucleotides are TGTGCCAGCAGCTTGCGACTAGCGGGGAGCACAGATACGCAGTATTTT.